The 8 T cell receptor beta chains below come from one sample, sequenced in a study of regulatory dendritic cells for organ transplantation. This table comes from immunoSEQ multiplex PCR, and its TCRdb copy is limited to in-frame clones, with some not included. The sample includes under 30,000 clones, 60% to 80% of them seen just once. Sequenced: memory CD4+ T cells from blood. Documented subset: CD45RO+ memory T cells. Receptors were obtained from a human donor in good health.

The rearrangement uses TRBV7-8 and TRBJ1-1; tentative D call: TRBD1 (6 bases). The CDR3 is 16 amino acids. The germline V and J ends were trimmed by 1 base and 3 bases, with 15 bases remaining between them. Germline assignment: CDR1 SGHVS and CDR2 FQNEAQ. For the CDR3, the DNA is TGTGCCAGCAGCTTAGTTGCAGGGGCCGTTGACACTGAAGCTTTCTTT. Its translation: CASSLVAGAVDTEAFF.

The V and J genes are TRBV29-1 and TRBJ2-5, with 8 bases fitting TRBD2. Trimming removed 5 bases from V and 2 bases from J; junction bases left unmatched: 7. Germline V lookup: CDR1 SQVTM, CDR2 ANQGSEA. The CDR3 totals 14 residues. DNA of the CDR3: TGCAGCGTTTTGGTGGCGGGAGGACAAGAGACCCAGTACTTC. Residues: CSVLVAGGQETQYF.

The rearrangement uses TRBV9 and TRBJ1-4; possibly TRBD1 for D (5 bases). There are 12 residues in the CDR3. With 0 bases removed from V and 10 bases from J, the gap between germline ends came to 7 bases. CDR1 and CDR2 (germline): SGDLS, YYNGEE. This chain's CDR3 is CASSVGDGKLFF. Written as DNA, the CDR3 is TGTGCCAGCAGCGTAGGGGACGGAAAACTGTTTTTT.

This clone was recorded a few times. The rearrangement links TRBV6-5 to TRBJ1-5; unclear D gene. Germline assignment: CDR1 MNHEY and CDR2 SVGAGI. The CDR3 loop spans 12 amino acids. V was clipped by 5 bases and J by 6 bases, with 8 bases between them. CDR3 nucleotides: TGTGCCAGCAGTGACGGCCTTCAGCCCCAGCATTTT. Translating it yields CASSDGLQPQHF.

The rearrangement uses TRBV19 and TRBJ1-6; 7 positions match TRBD1. V shed 6 bases, J shed 7 bases, and the junction held 6 bases outside the gene matches. The CDR3 is made up of 14 amino acids. The germline V gene has CDR1 LNHDA and CDR2 SQIVND (reference sequence). The CDR3 DNA sequence: TGTGCCAGTAGCCCCTGGGACAGAAATTCACCCCTCCACTTT. It specifies CASSPWDRNSPLHF.

This clone was seen only a few times. The chain employs TRBV19 and TRBJ1-5; no reliable D call. CDR1 LNHDA and CDR2 SQIVND come from the germline V gene (reference sequence). The CDR3 extends over 13 amino acids. V was pared by 8 bases and J by 3 bases, with 11 bases between. CDR3 region: CASAPQDNQPQHF. The CDR3 region has the DNA TGTGCCAGTGCGCCCCAAGACAATCAGCCCCAGCATTTT.

This clone has a single count. This chain connects TRBV28 to TRBJ2-2; D might be TRBD1 (6 bases). V was trimmed by 3 bases and J by 4 bases, leaving 18 bases between them. Per germline, CDR1 MDHEN and CDR2 SYDVKM. The CDR3 has 17 amino acids. Here the CDR3 reads CASSFGTFGRGTGELFF. The CDR3 region has the DNA TGTGCCAGCAGTTTCGGTACCTTCGGCAGGGGCACCGGGGAGCTGTTTTTT.

The rearrangement joins TRBV4-2 to TRBJ2-7, with D possibly being TRBD2 (5 bases). Trimming stripped 0 bases from V and 0 bases from J, with 12 bases between. CDR1 LGHNA and CDR2 YNFKEQ come from the germline V gene. There are 16 residues in the CDR3. CDR3 residues: CASSQDQAGNSYEQYF. The CDR3 DNA is TGTGCCAGCAGCCAAGATCAGGCCGGGAACTCCTACGAGCAGTACTTC.